This T cell receptor (beta chain) was obtained from a study of T cells after yellow fever vaccination. Findings and limits, study-wide: The secondary response was weaker, and its peak arrived faster, on day 5 versus 15. Post-booster repertoires contained most primary-vaccination clones again (roughly 96% CD4, roughly 90% CD8).

Concerning this clonotype itself: Its antigen is undetermined.

TCRdb itself ran the 5' RACE reads through MiXCR, one entry per CDR3 protein. The sample has roughly 310,000 distinct CDR3 sequences, around 4% seen once; the top ten hold around 24%. The CDR3 has 15 amino acids. Trimming took off 2 bases at V and 4 bases at J, with 15 bases between the two ends. The germline gives CDR1 KGHSH, CDR2 LQKENI. The starting material was PBMCs, obtained on the day of the yellow fever booster vaccination. This chain connects TRBV18 to TRBJ2-7, with D perhaps being TRBD1 or TRBD2 (5 bases each). The clonotype originates from a man aged 18-30 years who received the YFV17D yellow fever vaccine. This CDR3 is CASSPFRGERYEQYF. The CDR3 DNA reads as TGTGCCAGCTCACCATTCCGGGGCGAGAGGTACGAGCAGTACTTC.